This TCR beta chain appears in the sequencing data of a study of blood T cell repertoires in COVID-19. Study context: T cells, B-cell-depleted T cells, or PBMCs supplied cDNA or gDNA.

This CDR3 has 15 residues. J lost 4 bases, V lost 2 bases, and 5 bases had no gene match. CDR1 MNHEY and CDR2 SVGEGT come from the germline V gene. Participant age was about 18 to 100 years, and participants resided in roughly 24 US areas. Authors' data handling: Reference gene primer amplification gave nucleated cell count estimates. Produced via immunoSEQ multiplex PCR; TCRdb's table is partial and in-frame only. V and J calls and clone size are copied from that table; D and trimming were computed from the DNA. The sample carries around 140,000 clones, 84% recorded once. This sequence joins TRBV6-2 or TRBV6-3 and TRBJ1-2, with 9 bases matching TRBD1. The specimen was PBMCs or T cells enriched from blood (not recorded which). The receptor's source is a woman aged 45-60 years with acute COVID-19. CDR3: CASSYRTGDIYGYTF. Here the CDR3 DNA reads TGTGCCAGCAGTTACCGGACAGGGGACATCTATGGCTACACCTTC.